A selection of T cell receptor beta chains follows, all from one sample in a study of blood T cell repertoires in COVID-19. Generated by immunoSEQ multiplex PCR, the TCRdb table keeps only in-frame clones and is missing some. Of 150,000 to 200,000 clones listed, 60% to 85% are singletons. Sequencing input: peripheral blood. The receptors here all came from a man between 70 and 80 years old with acute or convalescent COVID-19. The conserved cysteine and the conserved F or W are not part of the CDR3 here. Each record gives: clone size, V gene, CDR3 protein. Clone size is not always given. Where it is, it says once, few, many or a class for expanded clones.

clone_size: NA; v_call: TRBV3-1/TRBV3-2; cdr3_aa: ASSQNQGNPYGYT
clone_size: NA; v_call: TRBV5-1; cdr3_aa: ASDTGTQNTEAF
clone_size: NA; v_call: TRBV25-1; cdr3_aa: ASRGQGGANEKLF
clone_size: NA; v_call: TRBV10-3; cdr3_aa: AISGQANTGELF
clone_size: NA; v_call: TRBV21-1; cdr3_aa: ASSNCHEGSGNTIY
clone_size: once; v_call: TRBV11-3; cdr3_aa: ASSAGRLNTEAF
clone_size: NA; v_call: TRBV7-9; cdr3_aa: ASSAGQGAFGIDQPQH
clone_size: NA; v_call: TRBV21-1; cdr3_aa: ASSKGRGPYNEQF
clone_size: NA; v_call: TRBV19; cdr3_aa: ASSTGGIQETQY
clone_size: medium-sized; v_call: TRBV4-1; cdr3_aa: ASSLTGNTEAF
clone_size: NA; v_call: TRBV6-1; cdr3_aa: ASGEGTSGGRSDTQY
clone_size: NA; v_call: TRBV28; cdr3_aa: ASSSVQGVPGNSPLH
clone_size: NA; v_call: TRBV19; cdr3_aa: ASSDRALANYGYT
clone_size: NA; v_call: TRBV7-2; cdr3_aa: ASSLYGPGGDTQY
clone_size: NA; v_call: TRBV6-4; cdr3_aa: ASSDLGDGTALT
clone_size: NA; v_call: TRBV4-1; cdr3_aa: ASSQDLVVGGGPTDTQY
clone_size: NA; v_call: TRBV15; cdr3_aa: ATSRDEGQVYEQY
clone_size: many; v_call: TRBV24-1; cdr3_aa: ATSALAFSTNTGELF
clone_size: once; v_call: TRBV5-4; cdr3_aa: ASSLGQAVETQY
clone_size: many; v_call: TRBV6-6; cdr3_aa: ASKDRNSYEQY
clone_size: NA; v_call: TRBV7-3; cdr3_aa: ASRRDRGGDTQY
clone_size: NA; v_call: TRBV5-6; cdr3_aa: ASSFPDSSYNEQF
clone_size: many; v_call: TRBV19; cdr3_aa: ASSPWGARAGELF
clone_size: NA; v_call: TRBV29-1; cdr3_aa: SATGGANEQY
clone_size: once; v_call: TRBV3-1/TRBV3-2; cdr3_aa: ASSQDGRGAVSPLH
clone_size: NA; v_call: TRBV24-1; cdr3_aa: ATSDPGQGAKGYT
clone_size: NA; v_call: TRBV11-3; cdr3_aa: ASSFEGDTGELF
clone_size: NA; v_call: TRBV13; cdr3_aa: ASSLHNGNTIY
clone_size: once; v_call: TRBV11-2; cdr3_aa: ASSLRGGRTEAF
clone_size: NA; v_call: TRBV5-6; cdr3_aa: ASSWGQYEQY
clone_size: NA; v_call: TRBV2; cdr3_aa: ASSGLYEQY
clone_size: few; v_call: TRBV10-2; cdr3_aa: ASSWTGGNTEAF
clone_size: NA; v_call: TRBV25-1; cdr3_aa: ASSATGSSGNTIY
clone_size: NA; v_call: TRBV6-5; cdr3_aa: ASSYSGLAGGDTQY
clone_size: few; v_call: TRBV6-5; cdr3_aa: ASSYETSGSYEQY
clone_size: NA; v_call: TRBV6-5; cdr3_aa: ASSQGDYTEAF
clone_size: NA; v_call: TRBV11-1; cdr3_aa: ASSLNRARPEAF
clone_size: few; v_call: TRBV7-6; cdr3_aa: ASSLQRGELF
clone_size: few; v_call: TRBV5-1; cdr3_aa: ASSLSVTLNEQF
clone_size: NA; v_call: TRBV7-8; cdr3_aa: ASSPLSGGDEQF
clone_size: NA; v_call: TRBV6-5; cdr3_aa: ASSYSRGNTEAF
clone_size: NA; v_call: TRBV2; cdr3_aa: ASSDRGREKLF
clone_size: NA; v_call: TRBV2; cdr3_aa: ASSDRGGGNTIY
clone_size: NA; v_call: TRBV30; cdr3_aa: AWVGGQGVNEQY
clone_size: NA; v_call: TRBV5-1; cdr3_aa: ASSFPASGGHNEQF